A single sample gave rise to the 29 T cell receptor beta chains below, sequenced in a study of blood T cell repertoires in COVID-19. Clones were sequenced by immunoSEQ multiplex PCR, and TCRdb holds only the in-frame ones, with some missing. This sample has approximately 300,000 clones, with under 95% found just once. Sequenced input: PBMCs or T cells enriched from blood (not recorded which). These receptors came from a woman aged 30 to 39 who had recovered from COVID-19.

This clone was observed a handful of times. The chain employs TRBV7-2 and TRBJ1-2; D unclear. This CDR3 contains 14 residues. The V and J ends lost 1 base and 4 bases respectively, with 10 bases between them. CDR1 is SGHTA, CDR2 FQGNSA, per germline. The DNA for the CDR3 is TGTGCCAGCAGCTTAGGCGGGTTTTCCTATGGCTACACCTTC. It yields the protein CASSLGGFSYGYTF.

The gene calls are TRBV4-1 and TRBJ2-2; weak D call: TRBD1 (6 bases). The CDR3 covers 16 residues. The V and J ends lost 0 bases and 2 bases respectively, with 10 bases between them. The V gene's germline CDR1 is MGHRA and CDR2 YSYEKL. CDR3 DNA: TGCGCCAGCAGCCAAGAACCAGGGGCAAACACCGGGGAGCTGTTTTTT. Translation: CASSQEPGANTGELFF.

The CDR3 bases are TGTGCCATCAGTGAGAGGGAGGGGGATCTGAACACTGAAGCTTTCTTT. Translation gives CAISEREGDLNTEAFF. The chain is built from TRBV10-3 and TRBJ1-1; D is perhaps TRBD1 (6 bases). From germline, CDR1 is ENHRY and CDR2 SYGVKD. This CDR3 comprises 16 residues. Trimming stripped 2 bases from V and 0 bases from J, with 13 bases between.

The chain employs TRBV28 and TRBJ1-2; D ambiguous. Trimming removed 8 bases from V and 1 base from J, with 14 bases in between. From germline, CDR1 is MDHEN and CDR2 SYDVKM. CDR3 length: 14 residues. The CDR3 reads CASQNGVLNYGYTF. The CDR3 DNA reads TGTGCCAGCCAAAACGGGGTCCTTAACTATGGCTACACCTTC.

This rearrangement joins TRBV5-8 to TRBJ1-1; D might be TRBD1 (5 bases). Germline V gives CDR1 SGHTS, CDR2 YDEGEE. The V end lost 0 bases, the J end lost 10 bases, and 16 bases lay between the germline ends. The CDR3 length is 14 residues. Written as DNA, the CDR3 is TGTGCCAGCAGCTTGGACAGGCTTTGGGCCATAGCTTTCTTT. This sequence encodes CASSLDRLWAIAFF. The entire variable domain, with the rest obtained from reference TRBV5-8 and TRBJ1-1, is as follows: EAGVTQSPTHLIKTRGQQATLRCSPISGHTSVYWYQQALGLGLQFLLWYDEGEERNRGNFPPRFSGRQFPNYSSELNVNALELEDSALYLCASSLDRLWAIAFFGQGTRLTVV.

Notes on this clone: This CDR3 is also generated by other DNA sequences in the sample. The chain couples TRBV7-8 to TRBJ1-5; D is undetermined. Germline CDR1 reads SGHVS; CDR2 reads FQNEAQ. V lost 3 bases and J lost 4, with 7 bases in between. The CDR3 length is 13 residues. The CDR3 region has the DNA TGTGCCAGCAGCTTGCGAGGGAATCAGCCCCAGCATTTT. Translating it yields CASSLRGNQPQHF.

The chain recombines TRBV10-2 with TRBJ2-3, with 10 bases matching TRBD2. This CDR3 region has 15 residues. CDR1 and CDR2 (germline): WSHSY, SAAADI. The trim removed 9 bases at V and 2 bases at J, leaving 8 bases unmatched. This CDR3 reads CASIERGGYTDTQYF. The CDR3 nucleotides read TGCGCCAGTATAGAGCGGGGGGGATACACAGATACGCAGTATTTT.

This clone was detected once. The rearrangement uses TRBV10-3 and TRBJ1-6, with D perhaps matching TRBD1 (6 bases). Trimming shortened V by 8 bases and J by 6 bases, and 11 bases separated the two germline ends. CDR1 and CDR2 (germline): ENHRY, SYGVKD. The CDR3 length is 13 residues. CDR3 sequence reads: CAISQGSNSPLHF. The CDR3 DNA sequence: TGTGCCATCTCACAGGGAAGTAATTCACCCCTCCACTTT.

The chain uses TRBV28 and TRBJ1-2; 10 bases align to TRBD1. With 4 bases clipped from V and 1 base from J, the junction kept 9 bases outside the gene matches. CDR1 is MDHEN and CDR2 is SYDVKM in the germline V gene. The CDR3 consists of 17 residues. For the CDR3, the DNA is TGTGCCAGCAGTTCCGAGACCGGACAGGGGGTTAACTATGGCTACACCTTC. Its protein product is CASSSETGQGVNYGYTF.

The V call is TRBV27, the J call TRBJ1-2, with D possibly being TRBD1 (6 bases). CDR1 and CDR2 from the germline V gene are MNHEY and SMNVEV (reference sequence). The CDR3 covers 15 residues. Between the trimmed V and J ends, which lost 0 bases and 4 bases, there was a span of 12 bases. CDR3 DNA sequence: TGTGCCAGCAGTTTATCGATCCAGGGGCCCTATGGCTACACCTTC. Its protein product is CASSLSIQGPYGYTF.

The J gene is TRBJ1-1, the V gene TRBV2; 7 positions match TRBD1. V was clipped by 3 bases and J by 0 bases; unmatched bases: 7. The germline CDR1 and CDR2 sequences are SNHLY and FYNNEI. This CDR3 contains 16 residues. CDR3 amino acids: CASSDATGHMNTEAFF. Here the CDR3 DNA reads TGTGCCAGCAGTGACGCGACAGGGCACATGAACACTGAAGCTTTCTTT.

The chain employs TRBV28 and TRBJ2-7, with a possible D match to TRBD2 (5 bases). The CDR3 runs to 13 residues. CDR1 and CDR2 (germline): MDHEN, SYDVKM. Trimming took 3 bases from V and 6 from J, leaving 12 bases between them. The CDR3 reads CASSFRGGSEQYF. The CDR3, as DNA: TGTGCCAGCAGTTTTCGGGGTGGTAGCGAGCAGTACTTC.

This clone was counted only a few times. The chain uses TRBV11-2 and TRBJ2-7, with 9 bases matching TRBD1. Germline CDR1 reads SGHAT; CDR2 reads FQNNGV. This CDR3 spans 15 amino acids. V dropped 3 bases and J dropped 2; count of bases not matched to a gene: 5. CDR3 protein: CASSLPGQGPYEQYF. The CDR3 region has the DNA TGTGCCAGCAGCTTGCCGGGACAGGGCCCCTACGAGCAGTACTTC.

The chain has TRBV19 and TRBJ2-5, with 8 positions matching TRBD2. Per germline, CDR1 LNHDA and CDR2 SQIVND (reference sequence). CDR3 length: 16 residues. J gave up 2 bases and V 1 base, and 6 bases lay outside the gene matches. The CDR3 bases are TGTGCCAGTAGTATAGGAGGTAGCGGGGAGCAAGAGACCCAGTACTTC. Translation: CASSIGGSGEQETQYF.

This chain joins TRBV15 and TRBJ2-7, with 11 positions matching TRBD1. The CDR3 extends over 17 amino acids. Looked up from germline, CDR1 is LNHNV and CDR2 is YYDKDF (reference sequence). With V trimmed by 0 bases and J by 3 bases, 7 bases remained unmatched. The CDR3 nucleotides are TGTGCCACCAGCAGAGAGCTGGAGGGACAGGGGGTCTACGAGCAGTACTTC. This sequence encodes CATSRELEGQGVYEQYF.

This clone was counted once. This chain joins TRBV2 and TRBJ2-3; tentatively, D is TRBD2 (7 bases). V gave up 2 bases and J gave up 4 bases, with 16 bases separating them. The V gene's germline CDR1 is SNHLY and CDR2 FYNNEI. This CDR3 has 16 amino acids. CDR3 DNA: TGTGCCAGCAGTGAAAAGATCGGGGGGCACTCAGATACGCAGTATTTT. As protein: CASSEKIGGHSDTQYF.

CDR3 nucleotide sequence: TGTGCCAGCAGTTTGAGGTTTGATCAGCCCCAGCATTTT. It specifies CASSLRFDQPQHF. The V gene is TRBV28, the J gene TRBJ1-5; the D is unclear. CDR3 size: 13 residues. Germline V lookup: CDR1 MDHEN, CDR2 SYDVKM. The V end lost 3 bases, the J end lost 5 bases, and 8 bases lay between the germline ends.

In DNA, the CDR3 is TGTGCCAGCAGCAAACTGGACGGGAGCACCTACGAGCAGTACTTC. Protein sequence: CASSKLDGSTYEQYF. This chain links TRBV21-1 with TRBJ2-7; TRBD2 is taken as the D call from the table, unchecked against the DNA. TRBV21-1 is annotated as a pseudogene. The length of the CDR3 is 15 residues.

This chain joins TRBV7-3 and TRBJ2-3; 9 nucleotides align to TRBD1. The CDR3 runs to 15 residues. The germline gives CDR1 SGHTA, CDR2 FQGTGA. The V segment lost 5 bases and the J segment 3 bases; nucleotides outside the gene matches: 6. CDR3 sequence: CASSPTGGATDTQYF. The CDR3 DNA reads TGTGCCAGCAGCCCCACAGGGGGCGCGACAGATACGCAGTATTTT.

The chain joins TRBV28 to TRBJ2-1; D gene uncertain. The CDR3 is made up of 15 amino acids. Germline CDR1 reads MDHEN; CDR2 reads SYDVKM. Trimming stripped 6 bases from V and 0 bases from J, with 12 bases between. CDR3 protein: CASSLLQSSYNEQFF. CDR3 nucleotide sequence: TGTGCCAGCAGCCTCCTACAGAGCTCCTACAATGAGCAGTTCTTC.

This rearrangement joins TRBV29-1 to TRBJ2-1; TRBD1 matches 8 bases. The V segment lost 3 bases and the J segment 6 bases; nucleotides outside the gene matches: 1. The CDR3 totals 12 residues. Germline CDR1 reads SQVTM; CDR2 reads ANQGSEA. CDR3: CSVEQGANEQFF. In DNA form, the CDR3 reads TGCAGCGTTGAGCAGGGGGCCAATGAGCAGTTCTTC.

CDR3 in DNA: TGTGCCTGGACCACCAAACTAGGCAGGGGAGCCAAAAACATTCAGTACTTC. Protein product: CAWTTKLGRGAKNIQYF. The rearrangement links TRBV30 to TRBJ2-4; a weak D match, TRBD1 (6 bases). V was pared by 4 bases and J by 0 bases, with 19 bases between. The CDR3 contains 17 residues. Germline CDR1 GTSNPN, CDR2 SVGIG (reference sequence).

The rearrangement uses TRBV28 and TRBJ1-2; TRBD1 agrees at 12 bases. J lost 8 bases, V lost 6 bases, and 10 bases had no gene match. CDR1 and CDR2 from the germline V gene are MDHEN and SYDVKM. The CDR3 loop spans 15 amino acids. This CDR3 reads CASSSGTGGFYGYTF. Here the CDR3 DNA reads TGTGCCAGCAGCTCCGGGACAGGGGGCTTTTACGGCTACACCTTC.

CDR3 amino acids: CASSSLQGGTEAFF. CDR3 bases: TGTGCCAGCAGCTCCCTCCAGGGGGGTACTGAAGCTTTCTTT. The chain carries TRBV5-6 and TRBJ1-1; 7 nucleotides agree with TRBD1. The ends lost 3 bases at V and 5 bases at J; junction bases unmatched: 7. CDR1 and CDR2 from the germline V gene are SGHDT and YYEEEE. The CDR3 runs to 14 residues.

This chain uses TRBV18 with TRBJ2-5; no reliable D call. Trimming stripped 3 bases from V and 4 bases from J, with 6 bases between. Germline V gene sequence: CDR1 KGHSH, CDR2 LQKENI. The CDR3 consists of 12 residues. Here the CDR3 DNA reads TGTGCCAGCTCACCCGGTATAGAGACCCAGTACTTC. It translates to CASSPGIETQYF.

V and J are TRBV29-1 and TRBJ2-4, with TRBD2 as a possible D gene (5 bases). With 6 bases removed from V and 5 bases from J, the gap between germline ends came to 11 bases. The CDR3 is made up of 12 amino acids. CDR1 and CDR2 from the germline V gene are SQVTM and ANQGSEA. The CDR3 reads CSVGKGENIQYF. The CDR3 DNA sequence: TGCAGCGTAGGGAAGGGAGAAAACATTCAGTACTTC.

Comment on this clone: This CDR3 is also generated by other DNA sequences in the sample. The chain joins TRBV10-2 to TRBJ2-7, with D possibly being TRBD2 (5 bases). Germline V lookup: CDR1 WSHSY, CDR2 SAAADI. V dropped 3 bases and J dropped 8 bases, with 20 bases sitting between them. The length of the CDR3 is 15 residues. The CDR3 reads CASSEREGRLLQQYF. The CDR3 DNA reads as TGCGCCAGCAGTGAACGGGAAGGCCGTCTCCTCCAGCAGTACTTC.

The count of this clone is one. This rearrangement joins TRBV3-1 (or the pseudogene TRBV3-2) to TRBJ2-7, with 9 positions matching TRBD1. The junction had 8 bases not matched to a gene; V was cut back by 11 bases and J by 6 bases. The CDR3 spans 12 residues. The germline V gene encodes CDR1 LGHDT and CDR2 YNNKEL (reference sequence). As DNA, the CDR3 is TGTGCCTCCCGGGACAGGGCCTTCGAGCAGTACTTC. As protein: CASRDRAFEQYF.

V is TRBV3-1 (or the pseudogene TRBV3-2) and J is TRBJ2-3, with TRBD2 identical over 9 bases. CDR1 LGHDT and CDR2 YNNKEL come from the germline V gene (reference sequence). V dropped 1 base and J dropped 1; count of bases not matched to a gene: 3. The CDR3 has 16 residues. CDR3: CASSQVLAGGTDTQYF. The CDR3 nucleotides are TGTGCCAGCAGCCAAGTGTTAGCGGGGGGCACAGATACGCAGTATTTT.